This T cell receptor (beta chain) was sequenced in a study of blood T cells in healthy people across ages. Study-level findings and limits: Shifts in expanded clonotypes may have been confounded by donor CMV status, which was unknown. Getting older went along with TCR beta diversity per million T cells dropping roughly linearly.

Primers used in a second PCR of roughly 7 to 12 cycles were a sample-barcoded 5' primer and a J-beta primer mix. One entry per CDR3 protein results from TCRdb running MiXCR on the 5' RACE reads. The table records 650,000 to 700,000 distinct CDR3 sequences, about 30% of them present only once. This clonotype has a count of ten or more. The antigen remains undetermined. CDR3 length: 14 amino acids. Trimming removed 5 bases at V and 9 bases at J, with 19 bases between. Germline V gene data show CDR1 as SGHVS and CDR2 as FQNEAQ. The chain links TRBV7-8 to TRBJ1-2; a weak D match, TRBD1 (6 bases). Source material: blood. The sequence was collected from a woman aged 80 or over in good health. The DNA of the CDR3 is TGTGCCAGCAGCGGGCCACAGGGTCGGGACCGCTACACCTTC. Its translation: CASSGPQGRDRYTF.